Listed below are T cell receptor beta chains from one sample, sequenced in a study of CD8 T cells in ankylosing spondylitis. Each CDR3 protein gets one entry after TCRdb re-called the 5' RACE reads with MiXCR. The data contain 400,000 or so distinct CDR3 sequences, about 25% of them seen just once; the ten biggest clones take up about 0.9%. Sample: blood, either unsorted or a sorted T cell fraction (not recorded which). All receptors derive from a male donor with ankylosing spondylitis. Both conserved end residues are part of each CDR3. Fields, in order: D gene, V gene, clone size, J gene, CDR3 protein, CDR3 DNA. The D gene is left open where the match is weak. Some rows mark clone size as missing; the rest say once, few, many or name a class of expanded clone.

>TRBD1|TRBV12-3/TRBV12-4|few|TRBJ1-2
CASTLTGVNYGYTF
TGTGCCAGCACCTTGACAGGGGTTAACTATGGCTACACCTTC
>.|TRBV5-1|few|TRBJ2-5
CASSLAGTEETQYF
TGCGCCAGCAGCTTGGCCGGGACTGAAGAGACCCAGTACTTC
>TRBD2|TRBV4-2|.|TRBJ2-1
CASSPRPPSGNSNEQFF
TGTGCCAGCAGCCCCCGCCCGCCTAGCGGGAATAGTAATGAGCAGTTCTTC
>.|TRBV15|many|TRBJ1-5
CATSRGGRQPQHF
TGTGCCACCAGCAGAGGTGGCCGTCAGCCCCAGCATTTT
>TRBD1|TRBV7-6|few|TRBJ1-4
CASSPQQGTNEKLFF
TGTGCCAGCAGCCCCCAACAGGGGACTAATGAAAAACTGTTTTTT
>.|TRBV10-2|many|TRBJ1-1
CAIWDLMNTEAFF
TGCGCCATCTGGGACCTAATGAACACTGAAGCTTTCTTT
>.|TRBV6-2/TRBV6-3|.|TRBJ2-5
CASRVNQETQYF
TGTGCCAGCAGGGTAAACCAAGAGACCCAGTACTTC
>TRBD1|TRBV29-1|few|TRBJ2-3
CSSRQGAITDTQYF
TGCAGCTCCAGACAGGGGGCTATCACAGATACGCAGTATTTT
>.|TRBV7-9|few|TRBJ1-2
CASSPRAGGYTF
TGTGCCAGCAGCCCCCGGGCAGGGGGCTACACCTTC
>.|TRBV5-1|many|TRBJ2-7
CASSLLQGNEQYF
TGCGCCAGCAGCTTGCTACAGGGTAACGAGCAGTACTTC
>.|TRBV7-8|.|TRBJ2-1
CASSYSVGAGNEQFF
TGTGCCAGCAGCTACTCAGTGGGGGCGGGTAATGAGCAGTTCTTC
>.|TRBV5-5|.|TRBJ2-1
CASSDGGEQFF
TGTGCCAGCAGCGACGGGGGTGAGCAGTTCTTC
>.|TRBV27|.|TRBJ2-7
CASSYTRSYEQYF
TGTGCCAGCAGTTATACCCGATCCTACGAGCAGTACTTC
>.|TRBV12-3/TRBV12-4|few|TRBJ2-1
CASSSSLGISYNEQFF
TGTGCCAGCAGTTCCTCACTAGGGATCTCCTACAATGAGCAGTTCTTC
>.|TRBV11-2|.|TRBJ1-1
CASSWTPRRAFF
TGTGCCAGCAGCTGGACACCCCGAAGGGCTTTCTTT
>.|TRBV20-1|few|TRBJ1-1
CSAKRGGPNTEAFF
TGCAGTGCCAAACGGGGGGGGCCTAATACTGAAGCTTTCTTT
>.|TRBV5-1|.|TRBJ2-1
CASSSPGRGYNEQFF
TGCGCCAGCAGTTCCCCGGGGCGGGGTTACAATGAGCAGTTCTTC
>.|TRBV12-3/TRBV12-4|few|TRBJ2-1
CASSSGAQFF
TGTGCCAGCAGCTCAGGTGCGCAGTTCTTC
>TRBD2|TRBV20-1|few|TRBJ2-1
CSALLQSGRSYNEQFF
TGCAGTGCCCTTCTCCAAAGCGGGAGATCCTACAATGAGCAGTTCTTC